A single sample gave rise to the 8 T cell receptor beta chains below, sequenced in a study of T cells after posttransplantation cyclophosphamide. Using immunoSEQ multiplex PCR, the repertoire was profiled, and TCRdb retains in-frame clones only, with some absent. The sample holds tens of thousands of clones; roughly 78% are singletons and the top ten take roughly 8.3%. Busulfan-fludarabine conditioning, marrow transplant, and cyclophosphamide on days +3 and +4 were administered. The sequencing used CD4+ T cells sorted from blood, collected approximately 2,000 days after a stem cell transplant with posttransplant cyclophosphamide. Receptors were obtained from a female patient aged 35-55 years who received an allogeneic stem cell transplant from a related donor, was CMV-positive, and had no GVHD. Some T cells may arise from the graft donor.

The chain joins TRBV25-1 to TRBJ2-1, with D unresolved. The CDR3 contains 11 residues. The germline V and J ends were trimmed by 6 bases and 6 bases, with 6 bases remaining between them. Per the germline V gene, CDR1 is MGHDK and CDR2 is SYGVNS. The CDR3 loop is CASSKLNEQFF. The DNA of the CDR3 is TGTGCCAGCAGCAAACTCAATGAGCAGTTCTTC.

The chain carries TRBV2 and TRBJ2-7; D is possibly TRBD1 (6 bases). Germline loops: CDR1 SNHLY, CDR2 FYNNEI. V was pared by 4 bases and J by 6 bases, with 13 bases between. This CDR3 is built from 13 residues. The CDR3 nucleotides are TGTGCCAGCAGTGGAGAACAGGGTGGCGAGCAGTACTTC. Translated: CASSGEQGGEQYF.

The rearrangement links TRBV6-5 to TRBJ1-3; D may be TRBD1 (5 bases). CDR3 size: 14 residues. The germline gives CDR1 MNHEY, CDR2 SVGAGI. V lost 6 bases, J lost 3 bases, and 12 bases lay in between. CDR3 coding DNA: TGTGCCAGCAGCCAGGGCCCCCTTGGAAACACCATATATTTT. Its translation is CASSQGPLGNTIYF.

The chain combines TRBV5-4 with TRBJ1-1; D gene unclear. V lost 0 bases and J 0 bases, leaving 9 bases between the germline ends. Germline V gene lookup returns CDR1 SGHNT and CDR2 YYREEE (reference sequence). The CDR3 has 15 residues. In DNA, the CDR3 is TGTGCCAGCAGCTTGGCCGGTCACCTGAACACTGAAGCTTTCTTT. It yields the protein CASSLAGHLNTEAFF.

The CDR3 DNA follows: TGTGCCAGCAGCCCCCTAGCGGGGGAGGGAGCCAAAAACATTCAGTACTTC. Translating it yields CASSPLAGEGAKNIQYF. This rearrangement joins TRBV2 to TRBJ2-4, with 10 nucleotides matching TRBD2. Trimming took 6 bases from V and 0 from J; bases not matched to a gene: 8. This CDR3 is 17 amino acids long. CDR1 and CDR2 (germline): SNHLY, FYNNEI.

V usage is TRBV7-2 and J usage is TRBJ2-1; 10 bases map to TRBD1. The CDR3 loop spans 18 amino acids. In germline, CDR1 is SGHTA, CDR2 FQGNSA. With V trimmed by 4 bases and J by 1 base, 10 bases remained unmatched. CDR3 amino acids: CASSSPSTGQGSYNEQFF. CDR3 nucleotide sequence: TGTGCCAGCAGCTCCCCAAGTACGGGACAGGGGTCCTACAATGAGCAGTTCTTC.

The chain joins TRBV6-5 to TRBJ1-4, with D uncertain. Germline values: CDR1 MNHEY, CDR2 SVGAGI. The V end was cut by 6 bases, the J end by 0 bases, with 8 bases between. This CDR3 contains 14 residues. CDR3 sequence (DNA): TGTGCCAGCAGACTGTTTTCAACTAATGAAAAACTGTTTTTT. Protein: CASRLFSTNEKLFF.

V gene TRBV7-2 combines with J gene TRBJ2-1; D not certain. Germline CDR1 reads SGHTA; CDR2 reads FQGNSA. The CDR3 is made up of 13 amino acids. V lost 1 base and J lost 10, with 11 bases in between. As DNA, the CDR3 is TGTGCCAGCAGCTTAGGAGACCGAGGAGAGCAGTTCTTC. The encoded protein is CASSLGDRGEQFF.